This TCR beta chain is drawn from a study of identical twins (TCRdb year 2016). Regarding the research as a whole: TCR alpha and beta repertoires from monozygotic twins, unrelated adults of various ages and cord blood were deep-sequenced to test whether fetal clonotypes persist. To rule out contamination, replicate twin experiments were performed at different times with different library preparation protocols. What the research found in general, with its limitations: In beta out-of-frame sequences, excess twin sharing was weaker, because having fewer shared sequences lowered the signal-to-noise ratio. Zero-insertion analyses could be partly confounded by invariant T cells such as MAIT and iNKT, although diverse VJ usage argued against such confounding for most clonotypes. Conclusions relied on cross-sectional statistical analysis, since the same donors could not be followed over many years. In monozygotic twins, recombination models systematically underestimated out-of-frame TCR alpha sharing, but the models matched the sharing seen between unrelated individuals. Compared with coincidental sharing between unrelated individuals, out-of-frame TCR alpha sequences shared between twins showed an excess of sequences with low generation probability. Abundant cord blood beta clonotypes had fewer insertions, young adult naive repertoires showed a similar but weaker trend, and memory repertoires showed no such trend.

From a lookup of the germline V gene, CDR1 and CDR2 are SGHRS and YFSETQ. The CDR3 sequence holds 12 residues, the cysteine and phenylalanine included. Only the CDR3 DNA is retained, 36 bases long and in frame from the first base. The library relied on 5' RACE. TCRdb names Illumina HiSeq 2000 as the instrument used. A universal primer binding site was added through template switching, and the final cDNA carried a unique molecular identifier so that TCR cDNA molecules could be counted accurately. First-strand cDNA for TCR alpha and beta chains was synthesized from specific primers in the conserved constant-segment region. To control for contamination, each cDNA library was double barcoded with a SMART-Mk sample barcode plus Illumina barcodes. TruSeq adapter sequences, together with Illumina sample barcodes, were added in two successive PCR steps. Sequencing of the TCR alpha and beta cDNA libraries was done on the Illumina HiSeq platform using custom primers. Regarding the original processing steps: MiGEC processed the raw reads to extract unique molecular identifiers, while MiXCR was used to determine the CDR3 positions. For each individual, recombination models were inferred using an EM algorithm with the repgenHMM and IGoR tools. Shared clonotype analysis was performed with the tcR package in R, normalizing sharing by the product of cloneset sizes. To study raw recombination free of thymic and clonal selection effects, out-of-frame nonproductive sequences were analyzed. The public reads were reanalyzed by TCRdb: fastp trimming at Q25, MiXCR alignment, in-frame beta chains only. A single entry per CDR3 protein holds the most common genes and DNA from its merged rows. TCRdb, not the authors, supplied the V and J calls. This sample holds approximately 1.8 million distinct CDR3 sequences; more than 30% were observed only once. In total, the top ten clones hold less than 0.35% of the sample.

Only healthy Caucasian donors were included. In its sample, this clonotype was seen many times. Its specific antigen is unknown. A read error may produce the germline difference seen at one junction end. The sample comprised cord blood. This TCR was recovered from a newborn girl in good health. The sequence is built from TRBV5-1 and TRBJ2-1; the D gene cannot be resolved reliably. Read as DNA, the sequence is TGTGCCAGCAGCTTCTCCCCCAATGAGCAGTTCTTC. It is translated as CASSFSPNEQFF.